This T cell receptor beta chain was profiled in a study of beta chain features in type 1 diabetes (dated by TCRdb to the late 2010s). Context from the whole study: Patients and healthy donors did not differ in mean age, gender distribution, total cell number or subset yield. In the study, TCRB repertoires of sorted circulating CD4+ T cell subsets from recently diagnosed type 1 diabetes patients were compared with those of matched healthy donors. A total of about 110,000,000 sorted cells were examined across all samples, and a strong correlation was observed between cell number per subset and RNA yield. Regulatory and stem cell-like memory subsets were isolated from only 8 patients and roughly 8 healthy donors, whereas naive and central memory subsets came from all 30 or so donors.

The CDR3 runs 15 amino acids, cysteine and phenylalanine included. Here the CDR3 DNA is all that survives: 45 bases in frame from base 1. The trim is 5 bases for V and 4 bases for J, with a gap of 17 bases between the germline ends. CDR1 and CDR2 are drawn from the germline V gene: MDHEN, SYDVKM. The entire amount of isolated RNA was reverse transcribed using the High Capacity cDNA Reverse Transcription Kit, so the sequenced TCRB transcripts were expressed ones. Naive, central memory and regulatory T cell samples underwent deep immunoSEQ sequencing, averaging about 3.57 million total reads per sample. After sorted cells were lysed in RLT buffer, RNA was extracted with DNase-treated RNeasy Micro or Mini kits, with the choice depending on cell number. Each cell subset was processed on its own to prevent cross-contamination, while patient and healthy donor samples were processed together. TCRB sequences were amplified from cDNA with the immunoSEQ multiplex PCR, producing 87-bp fragments spanning the CDR3 region. Sequencing of the amplicons was performed on the Illumina HiSeq platform. For the original study's pipeline: PCR bias was computationally corrected using synthetic template baselines, reads within Hamming distance 2 were collapsed, and singletons that could not be merged were discarded. Reads were aligned against IMGT to assign V, D and J genes, CDR3 length and insertions or deletions at six rearrangement sites. Within each subset, clonotype counts were normalized to sorted cell number, and only after that were true diversity and Gini coefficients computed with the tcR R package. The overlap coefficient, calculated on TCRB nucleotide sequences, was used to measure repertoire sharing. Out-of-frame TCRB sequences from naive cells were analyzed to stand in for the pre-selection repertoire. Drawn from immuneACCESS, this table holds only the in-frame rearrangements with V and J called that TCRdb kept. Clones are partly lost; checked studies trace under half to an unresolved V gene and leave the rest unexplained. The V and J calls and clone size were taken over from that table, and D and trimming were inferred from the DNA. The sample yields 500,000 to 700,000 clones; roughly a sixth were counted once. The ten biggest clones cover more than 0.08% of the sample.

A single peripheral blood draw of around 100 mL on average was collected from each donor into heparinised tubes. Naive, central memory, regulatory and stem cell-like memory CD4+ T cells were sorted on a BD FACSAria II using a panel including CD45RO, CCR7, CD25, CD127, CD95 and CD27. Every sorted population had a purity above 95%. PBMCs were separated immediately by Lymphoprep density gradient centrifugation and were stained directly, without being cultured. So that batch effects would be minimized, each experiment stained and sorted samples in pairs, pairing one healthy donor with one patient. A word on this clone: The specificity of this receptor is unknown. No much larger clonotype is one base removed from it; base qualities were not supplied.

General conclusions and limits of the study: Fewer insertions and more nucleotide deletions at VDJ recombination sites were observed in patients with type 1 diabetes, implying thymic rearrangement abnormalities. Only small numbers of individuals were included in the HLA sub-analyses, which left unresolved whether HLA type had any influence on TCRB rearrangement. Naive, central memory and regulatory TCRB repertoires appeared to be more similar among patients than among healthy donors. Shorter templates might be favored by PCR, yet because patient and control samples were amplified and corrected together, any such skew would affect both groups equally. Because cDNA was sequenced instead of genomic DNA, activated cells with high expression could be over-represented, although the groups did not differ in activation or CD3 levels. A moderate but significant shortening of TCRB CDR3 length was observed in type 1 diabetes patients in all four CD4+ subsets.

What was sequenced was naive CD4+ T cells from blood. In the paper's terms, the cell subset or site label means: true naive CD4+ T cells. This sequence uses TRBV28 and TRBJ1-1; TRBD1 is a possible D gene, resting on 6 matching bases. The sequence was obtained from a man aged 18-30 years in good health. The CDR3 is CASSHPRGAGTEAFF. The sequence in DNA is TGTGCCAGCAGTCACCCCAGGGGCGCGGGCACTGAAGCTTTCTTT.